Presented here are 26 T cell receptor beta chains from one specimen sequenced in a study of blood T cells in healthy people across ages. A second PCR, run for about 7 to 12 cycles, used a sample-barcoded 5' primer plus a J-beta primer mix. TCRdb re-called the 5' RACE reads with MiXCR, one entry per CDR3 protein. The sample holds about 1,000,000 distinct CDR3 sequences; 40% to 50% are singletons and the top ten take over 15%. Sequenced: blood. All receptors come from a woman in her sixties or seventies in good health.

Note on this clonotype: Being one base from a much bigger clone, this may be a read error. The V gene is TRBV5-1, the J gene TRBJ2-1, with D possibly being TRBD2 (6 bases). The V end was cut by 7 bases, the J end by 0 bases, with 14 bases between. The CDR3 covers 15 residues. CDR1 SGHRS and CDR2 YFSETQ come from the germline V gene. The CDR3 is CASGGETSSYNEQFF. The CDR3 DNA follows: TGCGCCAGCGGCGGGGAGACAAGCTCCTACAATGAGCAGTTCTTC. Using reference TRBV5-1 and TRBJ2-1 for the parts outside the CDR3, the full variable domain is KAGVTQTPRYLIKTRGQQVTLSCSPISGHRSVSWYQQTPGQGLQFLFEYFSETQRNKGNFPGRFSGRQFSNSRSEMNVSTLELGDSALYLCASGGETSSYNEQFFGPGTRLTVL.

This clonotype occurred a few times. This chain joins TRBV6-1 and TRBJ2-5, with 13 bases identical to TRBD2. V gave up 6 bases and J gave up 2 bases; unmatched junction bases: 6. Per the germline V gene, CDR1 is MNHNS and CDR2 is SASEGT. The CDR3 has 16 amino acids. This chain's CDR3 is CASRLGLAGVQETQYF. In nucleotides, the CDR3 is TGTGCCAGCAGGCTAGGACTAGCGGGAGTTCAAGAGACCCAGTACTTC.

This chain joins TRBV11-2 and TRBJ2-5, with no clear D. Trimming left V 1 base short and J 5 bases short, with 11 bases between. Germline V gives CDR1 SGHAT, CDR2 FQNNGV. The CDR3 loop spans 14 amino acids. This CDR3 is CASSLASQSETQYF. DNA of the CDR3: TGTGCCAGCAGCTTAGCCTCCCAATCGGAGACCCAGTACTTC.

V usage is TRBV24-1 and J usage is TRBJ2-1; no definite D call. V dropped 4 bases and J dropped 0 bases, with 9 bases sitting between them. Germline-derived CDR1 and CDR2 are KGHDR and SFDVKD. The CDR3 spans 15 residues. In nucleotides, the CDR3 is TGTGCCACCAGTGAGGGAATAGCCTCCTACAATGAGCAGTTCTTC. It yields the protein CATSEGIASYNEQFF.

This rearrangement joins TRBV7-2 to TRBJ2-3; D not resolved. The CDR3 is 13 amino acids. CDR1 and CDR2 from the germline V gene are SGHTA and FQGNSA. Trimming stripped 2 bases from V and 6 bases from J, with 9 bases between. The CDR3 sequence is CASSLYVEDTQYF. The CDR3, as DNA: TGTGCCAGCAGCTTATATGTAGAGGATACGCAGTATTTT.

This clonotype was observed a handful of times. The chain recombines TRBV20-1 with TRBJ2-3; a possible D gene is TRBD2 (6 bases). Trimming removed 3 bases at V and 2 bases at J, with 12 bases between. Germline V lookup: CDR1 DFQATT, CDR2 SNEGSKA (reference sequence). This CDR3 has 14 amino acids. CDR3 protein: CSARTGLITDTQYF. The CDR3 region has the DNA TGCAGTGCTAGGACGGGACTGATCACAGATACGCAGTATTTT.

As DNA, the CDR3 is TGCAGCGTTGTGGGGGACCAAGAGACCCAGTACTTC. Protein sequence: CSVVGDQETQYF. The chain couples TRBV29-1 to TRBJ2-5; D may correspond to TRBD1 or TRBD2 (5 bases each). From germline, CDR1 is SQVTM and CDR2 ANQGSEA. The CDR3 is 12 amino acids. V was trimmed by 4 bases and J by 0 bases, leaving 6 bases between them.

This clonotype was recorded many times. The chain carries TRBV20-1 and TRBJ2-5; no reliable D call. The germline gives CDR1 DFQATT, CDR2 SNEGSKA (reference sequence). The CDR3 sequence is 13 residues long. V lost 0 bases and J lost 5, with 10 bases in between. CDR3 residues: CSARDVLRETQYF. CDR3 bases: TGCAGTGCTAGAGATGTTCTTCGGGAGACCCAGTACTTC.

The chain carries TRBV18 and TRBJ1-1; a possible D gene is TRBD1 (5 bases). The CDR3 runs to 15 residues. Germline loops: CDR1 KGHSH, CDR2 LQKENI. Trimming cost V 4 bases and J 4 bases, with 16 bases left between them. The DNA for the CDR3 is TGTGCCAGCTCACTACATGGGACCAGAGGCACTGAAGCTTTCTTT. Its translation is CASSLHGTRGTEAFF.

V is TRBV11-2 and J is TRBJ2-5; D perhaps matches TRBD2 (6 bases). The ends were cut back, 4 bases at V and 5 bases at J, with 11 bases in the middle. The length of the CDR3 is 13 residues. The germline gives CDR1 SGHAT, CDR2 FQNNGV. The CDR3, as DNA: TGTGCCAGCAGCTCGGGACTCTCGGAGACCCAGTACTTC. It encodes CASSSGLSETQYF.

A note on this clonotype: At one end the junction does not follow the germline gene, possibly because of a read error. The DNA of the CDR3 is TGCGCCAGCAGCTTAGCGGGAGGGCCTGTGGCTGAGCAGTTCTTC. Protein: CASSLAGGPVAEQFF. The gene calls are TRBV7-6 and TRBJ2-1; 11 nucleotides agree with TRBD2. The CDR3 contains 15 residues. Germline lookup yields CDR1 SGHVS and CDR2 FNYEAQ.

The rearrangement uses TRBV7-9 and TRBJ2-2, with 9 bases aligning to TRBD2. The CDR3 consists of 17 residues. With 4 bases clipped from V and 1 base from J, the junction kept 7 bases outside the gene matches. Germline CDR1 reads SEHNR; CDR2 reads FQNEAQ (reference sequence). CDR3 nucleotide sequence: TGTGCCAGCAGCTGGGCGAGCGGGGGGCTGAACACCGGGGAGCTGTTTTTT. Translated, it gives CASSWASGGLNTGELFF.

At least ten counts were recorded for this clonotype. This rearrangement joins TRBV20-1 to TRBJ2-1; D perhaps matches TRBD2 (6 bases). This CDR3 comprises 14 residues. Trimming cost V 1 base and J 5 bases, with 12 bases left between them. Looked up from germline, CDR1 is DFQATT and CDR2 is SNEGSKA (reference sequence). Here the CDR3 reads CSARGPSADNEQFF. The CDR3 DNA sequence: TGCAGTGCTAGAGGCCCTAGCGCGGACAATGAGCAGTTCTTC.

The chain carries TRBV30 and TRBJ2-2; D perhaps matches TRBD2 (6 bases). Trimming removed 4 bases from V and 1 base from J, with 16 bases in between. Germline values: CDR1 GTSNPN, CDR2 SVGIG (reference sequence). The CDR3 is made up of 16 amino acids. The CDR3, as DNA: TGTGCCTGGAATTACGGGGCGGGGAGGAACACCGGGGAGCTGTTTTTT. The encoded protein is CAWNYGAGRNTGELFF.

V usage is TRBV29-1 and J usage is TRBJ2-3; TRBD2 might be the D (5 bases). The CDR3 loop spans 16 amino acids. Trimming cost V 5 bases and J 5 bases, with 23 bases left between them. Germline CDR1 reads SQVTM; CDR2 reads ANQGSEA. The CDR3 DNA sequence: TGCAGCGTTCCCCGTGAGGGTGTCGGAGTAGGAGATACGCAGTATTTT. It encodes CSVPREGVGVGDTQYF.

The V gene is TRBV21-1, the J gene TRBJ1-5; the D call TRBD1 from the table was never checked on the DNA. TRBV21-1 is a listed pseudogene. This CDR3 is built from 19 residues. The CDR3 nucleotides read TGTGCCAGTCGAATATCCCCAGACAGGGGGTCATGTGGCAATCAGCCCCAGCATTTT. This sequence encodes CASRISPDRGSCGNQPQHF.

DNA for the CDR3: TGTGCCAGCACACCTTGGGGGGGTGGACTAGACACTGAAGCTTTCTTT. It yields the protein CASTPWGGGLDTEAFF. The rearrangement joins TRBV7-9 to TRBJ1-1; D may be TRBD1 (5 bases). The germline V and J ends were trimmed by 7 bases and 3 bases, with 21 bases remaining between them. CDR1 and CDR2 from the germline V gene are SEHNR and FQNEAQ (reference sequence). CDR3 length equals 16 residues.

This chain joins TRBV6-1 and TRBJ1-1; TRBD1 is a possible D gene (5 bases). V was pared by 5 bases and J by 4 bases, with 14 bases between. The V gene's germline CDR1 is MNHNS and CDR2 SASEGT. The CDR3 totals 14 residues. CDR3 in amino acids: CASSPGLGVTEAFF. The CDR3 DNA is TGTGCCAGCAGTCCAGGGTTGGGGGTCACTGAAGCTTTCTTT.

In regard to this clonotype: A much larger clone lies one base from this, so it may be a read error. The V gene is TRBV29-1, the J gene TRBJ2-7; maybe TRBD2 (5 bases). V gave up 1 base and J gave up 5 bases, with 9 bases separating them. The germline gives CDR1 SQVTM, CDR2 ANQGSEA. The CDR3 runs to 12 residues. For the CDR3, the DNA is TGCAGCGTTGAAGTGCCTAGCCACGAGCAGTACTTC. Translation gives CSVEVPSHEQYF.

This clonotype was seen a few times. This chain joins TRBV9 and TRBJ2-4; TRBD2 matches 11 bases. The end of the DNA aligns better with TRBJ2-7, so the J call may be wrong. Germline V lookup: CDR1 SGDLS, CDR2 YYNGEE. The CDR3 is made up of 16 amino acids. The CDR3 spells CASSVGLAGYSYEQYF. The CDR3 DNA sequence: TGTGCCAGCAGCGTAGGACTAGCGGGGTACTCCTACGAGCAGTACTTC.

The rearrangement uses TRBV30 and TRBJ1-2; unclear D gene. The CDR3 spans 12 residues. Germline V gene lookup returns CDR1 GTSNPN and CDR2 SVGIG (reference sequence). The V end lost 0 bases, the J end lost 6 bases, and 8 bases lay between the germline ends. As DNA, the CDR3 is TGTGCCTGGAGTGTAAGTCAGGATGGCTACACCTTC. As protein: CAWSVSQDGYTF.

CDR3 sequence reads: CASRLPGRAGWNTQYF. CDR3 coding DNA: TGTGCCAGCCGTCTTCCGGGACGAGCGGGATGGAATACGCAGTATTTT. This chain connects TRBV2 to TRBJ2-3; 7 positions match TRBD2. The CDR3 runs to 16 residues. V shed 8 bases, J shed 7 bases, and the junction held 18 bases outside the gene matches. Germline values: CDR1 SNHLY, CDR2 FYNNEI.

J is TRBJ1-5 and V is TRBV28, with D tentatively TRBD1 (6 bases). Trimming removed 7 bases at V and 6 bases at J, with 16 bases between. CDR3 length equals 14 residues. Germline loops: CDR1 MDHEN, CDR2 SYDVKM. CDR3 DNA sequence: TGTGCCAGCATTCCCCAGGGGATGGCTCAGCCCCAGCATTTT. Translated, it gives CASIPQGMAQPQHF.

This clonotype was seen more than once but under ten times. The CDR3, as DNA: TGTGCCTGGAGTCCAGGCCAAGAGACCCAGTACTTC. Residues: CAWSPGQETQYF. The genes are TRBV30 and TRBJ2-5; D uncertain. Between the trimmed V and J ends, which lost 2 bases and 1 base, there was a span of 5 bases. Germline CDR1 GTSNPN, CDR2 SVGIG (reference sequence). The CDR3 is made up of 12 amino acids.

The CDR3 sequence is CASSLEGNGYNEQFF. CDR3 coding DNA: TGTGCCAGCAGCTTGGAGGGGAACGGTTACAATGAGCAGTTCTTC. The chain employs TRBV5-5 and TRBJ2-1; the D gene is possibly TRBD1 (5 bases). Between the trimmed V and J ends, which lost 0 bases and 4 bases, there was a span of 11 bases. This CDR3 is 15 amino acids long. Germline assignment: CDR1 SGHKS and CDR2 YYEKEE (reference sequence).

The V call is TRBV7-2, the J call TRBJ1-4; 10 bases fit TRBD1. J gave up 5 bases and V 5 bases, and 11 bases lay outside the gene matches. The CDR3 runs 17 residues. CDR1 is SGHTA, CDR2 FQGNSA, per germline. The CDR3 loop reads CASSPQPPGQGNEKLFF. As DNA, the CDR3 is TGTGCCAGCAGCCCACAACCGCCGGGACAGGGGAATGAAAAACTGTTTTTT.